What follows is one T cell receptor beta chain and its context. Its antigen is unidentified. At one of its ends the junction is not consistent with the germline gene, which may arise from a read error. cDNA specific to TCR beta was made from approximately 0.55 ug of total RNA, with a constant-region primer employed for priming. The TCR beta library was amplified through three nested multiplex PCR rounds in a modified ARM-PCR procedure. Two initial PCR rounds of around 9 cycles each paired TRBV1-TRBV30 forward primers with a C-beta reverse primer. TCRdb re-analysed the multiplex PCR reads in MiXCR, keeping a single row per CDR3 protein. The sample includes fewer than 150,000 distinct CDR3 sequences, 50% to 70% of them seen just once. There are 14 residues in the CDR3. Looked up from germline, CDR1 is SGHAT and CDR2 is FQNNGV. Unsorted bulk tissue, roughly 19-33 mg of it, served as the source for co-extraction of RNA and DNA. The study enrolled treatment-naive patients with chronic HBV infection.

The data belong to a study of tumor-infiltrating lymphocytes in primary liver carcinoma. About the research overall: These were node-negative, non-metastatic T1-T3 tumors of roughly 4.2 to 10 cm. Whole-study findings and limits: Significantly larger top-250-clone fractions were found in tumors than in blood (p = 0.039). Reduced overlap was seen in tumor-adjacent and tumor-blood pairs versus tumor region pairs.

The rearrangement uses TRBV11-2 and TRBJ2-5, with D hard to call. The sequencing input was liver tumor tissue from sampling region 1. Sample subset: tumor region T1, superior pole. The source is a woman aged 55-69 years with primary liver carcinoma and hepatitis B virus infection. In DNA, the CDR3 is TGTGCCAGCAGCTTGAGGACGTTACGAGAGACCCAGCAGTTC. Amino acid sequence: CASSLRTLRETQQF.